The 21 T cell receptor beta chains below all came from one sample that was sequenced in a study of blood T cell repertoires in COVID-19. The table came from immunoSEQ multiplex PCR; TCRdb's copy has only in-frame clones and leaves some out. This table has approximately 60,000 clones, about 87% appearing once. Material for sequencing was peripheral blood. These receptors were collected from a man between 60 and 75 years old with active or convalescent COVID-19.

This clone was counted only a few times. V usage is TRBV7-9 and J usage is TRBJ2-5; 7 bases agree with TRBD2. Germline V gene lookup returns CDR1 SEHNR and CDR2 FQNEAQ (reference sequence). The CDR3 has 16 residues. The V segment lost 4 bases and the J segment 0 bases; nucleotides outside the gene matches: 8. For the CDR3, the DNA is TGTGCCAGCAGCTCCCGGGCTAGCGGCAACCAAGAGACCCAGTACTTC. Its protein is CASSSRASGNQETQYF.

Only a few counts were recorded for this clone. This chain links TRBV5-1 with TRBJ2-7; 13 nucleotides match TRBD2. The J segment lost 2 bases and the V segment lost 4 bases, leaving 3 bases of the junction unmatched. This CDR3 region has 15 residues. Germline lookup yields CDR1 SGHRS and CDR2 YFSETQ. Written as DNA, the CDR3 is TGCGCCAGCAGCGCCGGGACTAGCGGGACCTACGAGCAGTACTTC. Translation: CASSAGTSGTYEQYF.

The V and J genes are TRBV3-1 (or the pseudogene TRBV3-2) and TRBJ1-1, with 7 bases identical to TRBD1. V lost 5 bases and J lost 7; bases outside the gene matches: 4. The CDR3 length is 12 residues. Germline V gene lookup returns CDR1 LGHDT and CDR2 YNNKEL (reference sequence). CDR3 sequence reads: CASSLRQGEAFF. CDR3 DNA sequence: TGTGCCAGCAGCTTAAGACAGGGTGAAGCTTTCTTT.

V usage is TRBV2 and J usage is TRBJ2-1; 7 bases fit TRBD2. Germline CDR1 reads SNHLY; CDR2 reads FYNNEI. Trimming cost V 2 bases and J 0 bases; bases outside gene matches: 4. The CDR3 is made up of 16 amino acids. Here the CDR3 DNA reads TGTGCCAGCAGTGAATGGGAGGGGAGCTCCTACAATGAGCAGTTCTTC. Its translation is CASSEWEGSSYNEQFF.

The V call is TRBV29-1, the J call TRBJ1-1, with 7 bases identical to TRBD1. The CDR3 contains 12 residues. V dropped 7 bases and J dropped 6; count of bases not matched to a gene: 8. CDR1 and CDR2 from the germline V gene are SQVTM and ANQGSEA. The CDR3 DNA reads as TGCAGCGCAAATACAGGGGTGGCTGAAGCTTTCTTT. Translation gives CSANTGVAEAFF.

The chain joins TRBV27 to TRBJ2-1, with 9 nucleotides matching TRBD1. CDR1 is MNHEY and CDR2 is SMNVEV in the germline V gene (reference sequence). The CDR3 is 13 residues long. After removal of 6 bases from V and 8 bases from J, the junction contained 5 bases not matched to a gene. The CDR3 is CASRGTGRDEQFF. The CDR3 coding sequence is TGTGCCAGCAGGGGGACAGGGAGGGATGAGCAGTTCTTC.

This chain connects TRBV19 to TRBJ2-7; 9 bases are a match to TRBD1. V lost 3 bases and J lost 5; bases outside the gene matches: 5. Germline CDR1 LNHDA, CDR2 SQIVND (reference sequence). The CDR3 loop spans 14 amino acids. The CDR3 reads CASSIVDRGHEQYF. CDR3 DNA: TGTGCCAGTAGTATCGTGGACAGGGGACACGAGCAGTACTTC.

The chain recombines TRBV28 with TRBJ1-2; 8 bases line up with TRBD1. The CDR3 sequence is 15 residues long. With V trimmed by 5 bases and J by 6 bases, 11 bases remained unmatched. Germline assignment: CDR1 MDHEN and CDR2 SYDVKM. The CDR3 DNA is TGTGCCAGCAGTCCAACCGGACAGGGCATCGATGGCTACACCTTC. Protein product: CASSPTGQGIDGYTF.

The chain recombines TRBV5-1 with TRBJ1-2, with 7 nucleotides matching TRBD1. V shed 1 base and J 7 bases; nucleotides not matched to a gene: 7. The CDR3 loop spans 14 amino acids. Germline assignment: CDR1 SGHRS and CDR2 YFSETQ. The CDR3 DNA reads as TGCGCCAGCAGCTTGAGTGACAGGGTCGGTGGCTACACCTTC. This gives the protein CASSLSDRVGGYTF.

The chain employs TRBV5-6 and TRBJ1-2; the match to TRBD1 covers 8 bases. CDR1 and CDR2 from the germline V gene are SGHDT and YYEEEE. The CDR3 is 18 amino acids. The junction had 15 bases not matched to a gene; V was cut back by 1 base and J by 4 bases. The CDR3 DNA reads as TGTGCCAGCAGCTTGCTTCGCAGGGGGCCTATAGTCCGCTATGGCTACACCTTC. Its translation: CASSLLRRGPIVRYGYTF.

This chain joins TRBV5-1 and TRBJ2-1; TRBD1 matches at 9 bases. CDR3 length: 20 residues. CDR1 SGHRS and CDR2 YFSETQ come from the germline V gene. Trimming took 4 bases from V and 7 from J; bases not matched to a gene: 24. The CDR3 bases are TGCGCCAGCAGCGGGGGGACAGGGTCCCCATATTCCTTGTATAGAAATGAGCAGTTCTTC. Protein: CASSGGTGSPYSLYRNEQFF.

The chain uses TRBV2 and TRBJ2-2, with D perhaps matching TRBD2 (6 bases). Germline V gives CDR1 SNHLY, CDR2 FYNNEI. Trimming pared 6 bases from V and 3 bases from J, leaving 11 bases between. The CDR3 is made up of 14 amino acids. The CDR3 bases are TGTGCCAGCAGATTTGGGACTTACACCGGGGAGCTGTTTTTT. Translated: CASRFGTYTGELFF.

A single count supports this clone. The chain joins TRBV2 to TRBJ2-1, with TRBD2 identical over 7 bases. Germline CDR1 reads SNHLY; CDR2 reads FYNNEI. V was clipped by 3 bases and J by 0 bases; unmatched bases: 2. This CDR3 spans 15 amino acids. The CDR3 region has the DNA TGTGCCAGCAGTGAGGGGGGGAGCTCCTACAATGAGCAGTTCTTC. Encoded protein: CASSEGGSSYNEQFF.

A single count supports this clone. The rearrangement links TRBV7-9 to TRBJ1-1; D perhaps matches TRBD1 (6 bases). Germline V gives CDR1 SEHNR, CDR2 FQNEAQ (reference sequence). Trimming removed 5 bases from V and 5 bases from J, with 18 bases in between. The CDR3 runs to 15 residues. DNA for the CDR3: TGTGCCAGCAGCCAACAGGGTGGAGTGGGGACTGAAGCTTTCTTT. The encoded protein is CASSQQGGVGTEAFF.

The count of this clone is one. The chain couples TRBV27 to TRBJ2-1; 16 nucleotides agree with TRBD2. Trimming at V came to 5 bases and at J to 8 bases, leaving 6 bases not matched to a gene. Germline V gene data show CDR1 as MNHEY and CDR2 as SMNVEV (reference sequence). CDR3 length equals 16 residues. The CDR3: CASSKPGTSGRDEQFF. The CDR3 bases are TGTGCCAGCAGTAAGCCCGGGACTAGCGGGAGGGATGAGCAGTTCTTC.

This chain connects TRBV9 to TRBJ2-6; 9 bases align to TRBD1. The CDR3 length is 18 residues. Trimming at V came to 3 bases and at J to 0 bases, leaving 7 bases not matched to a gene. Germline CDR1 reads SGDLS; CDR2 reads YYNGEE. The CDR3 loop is CASSALQGAISGANVLTF. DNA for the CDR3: TGTGCCAGCAGCGCACTACAGGGGGCAATCTCTGGGGCCAACGTCCTGACTTTC.

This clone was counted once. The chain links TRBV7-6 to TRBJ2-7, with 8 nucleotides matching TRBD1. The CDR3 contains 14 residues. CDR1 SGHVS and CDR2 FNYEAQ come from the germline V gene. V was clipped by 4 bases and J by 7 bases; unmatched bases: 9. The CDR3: CASSSRQGSDEQYF. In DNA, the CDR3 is TGTGCCAGCAGCTCGAGACAGGGGTCCGATGAGCAGTACTTC.

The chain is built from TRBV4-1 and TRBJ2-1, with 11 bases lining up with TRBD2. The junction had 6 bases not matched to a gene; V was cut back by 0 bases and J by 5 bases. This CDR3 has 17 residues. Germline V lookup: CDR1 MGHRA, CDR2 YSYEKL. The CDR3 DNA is TGCGCCAGCAGCCAAGATGGTAGCGGGAGGGGCAACAATGAGCAGTTCTTC. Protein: CASSQDGSGRGNNEQFF.

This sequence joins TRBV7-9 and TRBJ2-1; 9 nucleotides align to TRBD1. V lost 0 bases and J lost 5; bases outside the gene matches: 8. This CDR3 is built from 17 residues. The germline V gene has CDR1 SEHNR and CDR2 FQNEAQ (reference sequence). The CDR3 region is CASSLAQTGTGNNEQFF. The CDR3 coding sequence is TGTGCCAGCAGCTTAGCTCAAACCGGGACAGGGAACAATGAGCAGTTCTTC.

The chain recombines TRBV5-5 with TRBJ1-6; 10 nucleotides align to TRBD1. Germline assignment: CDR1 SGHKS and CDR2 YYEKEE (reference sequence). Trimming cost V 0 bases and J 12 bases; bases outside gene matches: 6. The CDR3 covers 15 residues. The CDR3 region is CASSLGDRGSQPLHF. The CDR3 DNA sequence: TGTGCCAGCAGCTTGGGGGACAGGGGAAGCCAACCCCTCCACTTT.

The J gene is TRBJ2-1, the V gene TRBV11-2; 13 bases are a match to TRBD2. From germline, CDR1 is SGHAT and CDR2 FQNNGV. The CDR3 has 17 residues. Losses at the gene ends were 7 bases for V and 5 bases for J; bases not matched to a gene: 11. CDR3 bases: TGTGCCAGCAAACGGGTGGGGACTAGCGGGAACCACAATGAGCAGTTCTTC. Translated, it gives CASKRVGTSGNHNEQFF.